These T cell receptor beta chains were read from a single sample in a study of blood T cell repertoires in COVID-19. The repertoire was sequenced with immunoSEQ multiplex PCR; TCRdb's copy has only in-frame clones and lacks some. The data show 110,000 to 150,000 clones, roughly 90% seen once. Sequenced sample: peripheral blood. The receptor set was obtained from a man in his 70s with acute or convalescent COVID-19. Each CDR3 is given with its conserved first and last residue. A D gene is named only where the DNA matches it firmly. Rows may omit the clone size; those that give it use once, few, many or a size class.

CDR3 DNA | CDR3 protein | D gene | clone size | CDR3 length | J gene | V gene
TGTGCCAGCAGCTTGTACGGGGGTTTCCAAGAGACCCAGTACTTC | CASSLYGGFQETQYF | . | . | 15 | TRBJ2-5 | TRBV5-5
TGTGCCAGCAGCTTAGGGACTAGAGGGCGTCCCGGGGAGCTGTTTTTT | CASSLGTRGRPGELFF | TRBD2 | . | 16 | TRBJ2-2 | TRBV7-7
TGTGCCGCCCAGGGGAGACCTCCGAACACCGGGGAGCTGTTTTTT | CAAQGRPPNTGELFF | . | . | 15 | TRBJ2-2 | TRBV24-1
TGTGCCAGCAGGGGGAAAGGGGGTGGGACTGAAGCTTTCTTT | CASRGKGGGTEAFF | . | . | 14 | TRBJ1-1 | TRBV27
TGCGCCAGCAGCCAAGATTCCGCTACCCTAGATCAGCCCCAGCATTTT | CASSQDSATLDQPQHF | . | . | 16 | TRBJ1-5 | TRBV4-1
TGTGCCAGCAGCCCTCAGGGCAGGGGGCTAATTCATTTT | CASSPQGRGLIHF | TRBD1 | . | 13 | TRBJ1-3 | TRBV3-1/TRBV3-2
TGTGCCAGTAGCAGCGAGACAGGGATCAATGGCTACACCTTC | CASSSETGINGYTF | TRBD1 | . | 14 | TRBJ1-2 | TRBV19
TGTGCCAGCAGCTCGCTAGCGGGGGCTACGCAGTATTTT | CASSSLAGATQYF | TRBD2 | . | 13 | TRBJ2-3 | TRBV5-6
TGTGCCAGCAGCCAAGGGTTTACGGGTTCCGAGCAGTACTTC | CASSQGFTGSEQYF | . | once | 14 | TRBJ2-7 | TRBV3-1/TRBV3-2
TGTGCCAGTAGCAAGAACTATGGGCAAGAGACCCAGTACTTC | CASSKNYGQETQYF | . | . | 14 | TRBJ2-5 | TRBV19
TGTGCCAGTACCATTTCGGGACTAGGGGATGAGCAGTTCTTC | CASTISGLGDEQFF | TRBD2 | . | 14 | TRBJ2-1 | TRBV19
TGTGCCAGCAGCGTAGTGCCGACAACGAACACCGGGGAGCTGTTTTTT | CASSVVPTTNTGELFF | . | . | 16 | TRBJ2-2 | TRBV9
TGTGCCAGCAGTGGAACCGGGACAGGGTCCTACGAGCAGTACTTC | CASSGTGTGSYEQYF | TRBD1 | . | 15 | TRBJ2-7 | TRBV28
TGTGCCAGCAGTCCCCAGGGGCGGACCGGGGAGCTGTTTTTT | CASSPQGRTGELFF | . | . | 14 | TRBJ2-2 | TRBV28
TGTGCCAGCAGCCGACTAGCGGGGGCCCTTTACAATGAGCAGTTCTTC | CASSRLAGALYNEQFF | TRBD2 | once | 16 | TRBJ2-1 | TRBV11-2
TGTGCCAGCAGCTTAGAACCAGGCATGAACACTGAAGCTTTCTTT | CASSLEPGMNTEAFF | . | once | 15 | TRBJ1-1 | TRBV11-2
TGTGCCAGCAGTCAACAGGGGTCGAACACCGGGGAGCTGTTTTTT | CASSQQGSNTGELFF | TRBD1 | . | 15 | TRBJ2-2 | TRBV6-1
TGTGCCATCAGTGAGTTTAGCGGGAGGGATCGCGAGCAGTACTTC | CAISEFSGRDREQYF | TRBD2 | . | 15 | TRBJ2-7 | TRBV10-3
TGTGCCAGCAGCACAGGGGCCCCTTATGAAGCTTTCTTT | CASSTGAPYEAFF | TRBD1 | . | 13 | TRBJ1-1 | TRBV6-5
TGCGCCAGCAGCCGCGGACAGGGGTACGGCTACACCTTC | CASSRGQGYGYTF | TRBD1 | . | 13 | TRBJ1-2 | TRBV10-1
TGTGCCAGCACTTCGGGCCTAGCGGGGACCGGGGAGCTGTTTTTT | CASTSGLAGTGELFF | TRBD2 | . | 15 | TRBJ2-2 | TRBV6-5
TGTGCCACCTCGAGACAGGGGGAGTCTGGAAACACCATATATTTT | CATSRQGESGNTIYF | TRBD1 | . | 15 | TRBJ1-3 | TRBV15
TGCAGTGCAAGGGGGAACACTGAAGCTTTCTTT | CSARGNTEAFF | . | . | 11 | TRBJ1-1 | TRBV20-1
TGTGCCATCAAGGGGCAGGCGGACACTGAAGCTTTCTTT | CAIKGQADTEAFF | . | few | 13 | TRBJ1-1 | TRBV10-3
TGCGCCAGCAGCCAAGACAGGGGGCTCTACGAGCAGTACTTC | CASSQDRGLYEQYF | TRBD1 | . | 14 | TRBJ2-7 | TRBV4-1
TGTGCCAGCAGCCCCGGACAGCATCTCTCCTACGAGCAGTACTTC | CASSPGQHLSYEQYF | . | . | 15 | TRBJ2-7 | TRBV7-9
TGTGCCATCAGTGTCAGCGGGGGTTCCTACGAGCAGTACTTC | CAISVSGGSYEQYF | TRBD2 | . | 14 | TRBJ2-7 | TRBV10-3
TGCAGCGTTGCCTTTTTGGGCGGGGGGCCCACAGATACGCAGTATTTT | CSVAFLGGGPTDTQYF | TRBD2 | . | 16 | TRBJ2-3 | TRBV29-1
TGTGCCAGCAGTTCCGGACTAGCGGGAGATACGCAGTATTTT | CASSSGLAGDTQYF | TRBD2 | . | 14 | TRBJ2-3 | TRBV27
TGCGCCAGCAGCTTGGGAGACAGGGCCATAGGCGAGCAGTACTTC | CASSLGDRAIGEQYF | TRBD1 | . | 15 | TRBJ2-7 | TRBV5-1
TGTGCCAGCAGCCTTTCAGGGGTGAACACTGAAGCTTTCTTT | CASSLSGVNTEAFF | . | . | 14 | TRBJ1-1 | TRBV3-1/TRBV3-2
TGTGCCAGCAGCCTACAGGGGTCTGAAGCTTTCTTT | CASSLQGSEAFF | TRBD1 | . | 12 | TRBJ1-1 | TRBV6-2/TRBV6-3
TGTGCCAGTAGTACCTCGGGAGCTGGGGCCAACGTCCTGACTTTC | CASSTSGAGANVLTF | . | . | 15 | TRBJ2-6 | TRBV19
TGTGCCAGCAGTTACTCGACGACTCTCCAGGGGCAGTATTTT | CASSYSTTLQGQYF | . | . | 14 | TRBJ2-3 | TRBV6-6
TGTGCCATCAGCAATACTTACTGGTCCGAAGCTTTCTTT | CAISNTYWSEAFF | . | . | 13 | TRBJ1-1 | TRBV6-5
TGTGCCAGCAGCCAGTACGCCGTGACAAGTACCTCTGGAAACACCATATATTTT | CASSQYAVTSTSGNTIYF | . | . | 18 | TRBJ1-3 | TRBV3-1/TRBV3-2
TGCGCCAGCAGCGAGAGCGGGGGGCGGGGTGATACGCAGTATTTT | CASSESGGRGDTQYF | TRBD2 | . | 15 | TRBJ2-3 | TRBV4-1
TGTGCCAGCAGCTCCACACCTTCCTACGAGCAGTACTTC | CASSSTPSYEQYF | . | . | 13 | TRBJ2-7 | TRBV9
TGTGCCAGCAGTTCCCGACTAGCGGGGGCTTACGAGCAGTACTTC | CASSSRLAGAYEQYF | TRBD2 | . | 15 | TRBJ2-7 | TRBV6-5
TGTGCCAGCAGTGCAAGCGGGAGAATCGGGGAGCTGTTTTTT | CASSASGRIGELFF | TRBD2 | . | 14 | TRBJ2-2 | TRBV2
TGCGCCAGCAGCTTGGACGGGATCCAGCCCCAGCATTTT | CASSLDGIQPQHF | . | . | 13 | TRBJ1-5 | TRBV5-1